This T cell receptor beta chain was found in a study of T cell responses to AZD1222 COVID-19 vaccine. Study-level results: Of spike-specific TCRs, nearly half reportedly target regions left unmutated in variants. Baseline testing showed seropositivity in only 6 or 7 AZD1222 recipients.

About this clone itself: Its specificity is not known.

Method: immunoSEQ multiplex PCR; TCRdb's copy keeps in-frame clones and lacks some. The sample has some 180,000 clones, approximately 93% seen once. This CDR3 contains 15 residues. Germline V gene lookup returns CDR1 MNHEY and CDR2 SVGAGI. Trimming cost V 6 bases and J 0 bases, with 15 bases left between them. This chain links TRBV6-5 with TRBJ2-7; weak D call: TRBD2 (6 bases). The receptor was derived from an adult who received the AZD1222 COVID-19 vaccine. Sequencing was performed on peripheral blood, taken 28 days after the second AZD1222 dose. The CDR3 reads CASSTGTLSSYEQYF. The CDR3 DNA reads TGTGCCAGCAGCACCGGGACTCTGAGCTCCTACGAGCAGTACTTC.